This T cell receptor (beta chain) is drawn from a study of T cells in Graves' hyperthyroidism and ophthalmopathy (dated by TCRdb to about 2019). With respect to the entire study: Peripheral blood samples were taken at the time of initial diagnosis, prior to any treatment. TCR V-J signatures able to tell the groups apart were searched for in a discovery cohort of 90 to 100 patients, of whom fewer than 45 had Graves' ophthalmopathy and 57 had stable Graves' hyperthyroidism. Whether ophthalmopathy could be predicted prospectively was tested in an independent validation cohort made up of fewer than 20 hyperthyroidism patients plus 17 patients who later progressed to ophthalmopathy. The roughly 94 discovery patients were randomly divided into training and test sets at a 7:3 ratio. Thyroid tissue and blood T-cell repertoires from several Graves' hyperthyroidism patients were also compared in the study. Following sampling, methimazole starting at 30 mg daily was given to hyperthyroidism patients, and high-dose intravenous methylprednisolone was given to ophthalmopathy patients. TCR Vbeta CDR3 sequencing of approximately 140 peripheral blood samples (under 45 ophthalmopathy, around 80 hyperthyroidism and around 17 progressor patients) is reported in the paper.

The CDR3 runs 15 residues from the cysteine to the phenylalanine. Solely the CDR3 DNA is kept, with 45 bases framed from the first base. Compared with germline, V lacks 6 bases and J lacks 4 bases; bases without a gene match: 9. CDR1 and CDR2 are drawn from the germline V gene (reference sequence): LNHDA, SQIVND. This clonotype was seen a handful of times. This receptor's antigen is unknown. Base quality data are lacking; no much larger clone is found one base away. Summary of the overall study and its limitations: In validation, the model predicted progression to ophthalmopathy a median of about 6 months before onset, with roughly 70% sensitivity and about 72% specificity. Sample size was not statistically predetermined, and blinding of investigators to group allocation was not performed. Ophthalmopathy was separated from stable hyperthyroidism by a 13 V-J signature model, with approximately 85% sensitivity and roughly 81% specificity obtained in cross-validation and 80%/75% obtained in testing. Most expanded thyroid clonotypes (frequency above 0.001) were also detected in blood, a finding suggesting that blood repertoires may reflect thyroid immune responses.

Amplification of TCR beta CDR3 regions was carried out from RNA transcripts. The TCR CDR3 was subjected to a first round of RT-PCR using the HTBI primer set and the Qiagen OneStep RT-PCR kit. Libraries were constructed in a second round of multiplex PCR, after which size selection and purification were carried out. Paired-end sequencing of the libraries was performed with 100 bp reads on an Illumina HiSeq2000. Turning to the authors' computational methods: Raw data were processed with SOAPnuke, discarding reads with adapters, uncalled bases, mean Phred below 15, or no exact constant-primer or identifier match. High-quality paired reads were merged with COPE v1.2.5, and unique nucleotide sequences were defined as clonotypes. Clonotypes were aligned to IMGT TRBV, TRBD and TRBJ reference segments using MiTCR v1.1. Analysis was restricted to V-J combinations with a frequency above 0.0001, which covered 98% to 99.2% of repertoires. The TCS score was defined as the ratio of F50 (clonal expansion) to E x V (chaos), calculated using BLOSUM62-based TCRdist between CDR3 peptides within each V-J. Welch's t-statistics and random forest reduced 450 to 600 V-J features to about 13, which were used in a naive Bayes classifier (R e1071). TCRdb reprocessing: public reads trimmed at Q25 with fastp, clones called with MiXCR, in-frame beta chains kept. Each entry merges the rows of one CDR3 protein and shows their most common DNA and genes. The V and J calls reflect TCRdb's pipeline rather than the authors' work. Here the sample has roughly 600,000 distinct CDR3 sequences; approximately 14% occur a single time. The leading ten clones occupy around 12% of the sample.

Moderately to severely active disease, a Clinical Activity Score of at least 3, a NOSPECS grade of at least 4, and a duration under 3 months were present in ophthalmopathy patients. Exclusion was applied to patients with uncontrolled infections, other autoimmune diseases, pregnancy or lactation. Diagnoses were based on clinical symptoms, serum thyroxine and TRAb, thyroid ultrasound and orbital computed tomography. PBMCs were separated from around 9.1 ml of fresh peripheral blood using Ficoll-Paque density gradient centrifugation. Total RNA was extracted using Trizol reagent, and RNA quality was assessed on an Agilent 2100 Bioanalyzer.

Sequenced: blood. This chain joins TRBV19 to TRBJ2-3; 8 bases in the junction line up with TRBD2. The receptor was derived from a woman in her 50s with Graves' ophthalmopathy. In nucleotides, the sequence is TGTGCCAGTAGCCGCCCCGGGACTAGATCAGATACGCAGTATTTT. The resulting protein is CASSRPGTRSDTQYF.